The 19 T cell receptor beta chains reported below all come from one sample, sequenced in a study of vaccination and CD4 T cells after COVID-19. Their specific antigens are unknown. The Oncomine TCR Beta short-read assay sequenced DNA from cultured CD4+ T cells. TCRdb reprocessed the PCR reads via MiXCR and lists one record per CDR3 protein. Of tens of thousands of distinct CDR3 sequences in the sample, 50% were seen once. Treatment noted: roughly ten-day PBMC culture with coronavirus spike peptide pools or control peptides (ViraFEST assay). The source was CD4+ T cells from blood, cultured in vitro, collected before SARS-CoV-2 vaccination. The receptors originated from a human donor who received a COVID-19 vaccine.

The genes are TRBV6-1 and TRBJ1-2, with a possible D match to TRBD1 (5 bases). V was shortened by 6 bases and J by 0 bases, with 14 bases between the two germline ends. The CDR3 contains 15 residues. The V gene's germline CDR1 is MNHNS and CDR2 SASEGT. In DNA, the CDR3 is TGTGCCAGCAGCCCGTCAGGGTCCCCTAACTATGGCTACACCTTC. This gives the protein CASSPSGSPNYGYTF.

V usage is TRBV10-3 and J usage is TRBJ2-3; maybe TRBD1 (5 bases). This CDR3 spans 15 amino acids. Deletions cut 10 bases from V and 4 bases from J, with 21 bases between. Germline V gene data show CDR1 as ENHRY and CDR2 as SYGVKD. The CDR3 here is CASSHEAGYADTQYF. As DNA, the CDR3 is TGTGCCAGCAGCCACGAGGCAGGGTACGCAGATACGCAGTATTTT.

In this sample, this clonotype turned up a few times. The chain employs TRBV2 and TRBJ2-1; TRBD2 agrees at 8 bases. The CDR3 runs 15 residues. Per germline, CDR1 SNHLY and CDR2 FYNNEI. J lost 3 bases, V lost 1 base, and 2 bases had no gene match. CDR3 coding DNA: TGTGCCAGCAGTGAAGGGAGCGGGGGCTACAATGAGCAGTTCTTC. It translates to CASSEGSGGYNEQFF. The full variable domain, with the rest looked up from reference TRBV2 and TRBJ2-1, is EPEVTQTPSHQVTQMGQEVILRCVPISNHLYFYWYRQILGQKVEFLVSFYNNEISEKSEIFDDQFSVERPDGSNFTLKIRSTKLEDSAMYFCASSEGSGGYNEQFFGPGTRLTVL.

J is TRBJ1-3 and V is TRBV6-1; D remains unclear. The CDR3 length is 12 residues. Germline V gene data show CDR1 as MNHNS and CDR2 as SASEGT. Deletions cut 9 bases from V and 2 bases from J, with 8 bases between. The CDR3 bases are TGTGCCAGTGACACGACTGGAAACACCATATATTTT. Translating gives CASDTTGNTIYF.

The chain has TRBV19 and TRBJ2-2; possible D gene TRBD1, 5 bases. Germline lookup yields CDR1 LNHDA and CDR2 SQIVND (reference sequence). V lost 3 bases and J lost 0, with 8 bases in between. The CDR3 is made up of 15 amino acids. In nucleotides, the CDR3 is TGTGCCAGTAGTATCCAAGGGGCGAACACCGGGGAGCTGTTTTTT. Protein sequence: CASSIQGANTGELFF.

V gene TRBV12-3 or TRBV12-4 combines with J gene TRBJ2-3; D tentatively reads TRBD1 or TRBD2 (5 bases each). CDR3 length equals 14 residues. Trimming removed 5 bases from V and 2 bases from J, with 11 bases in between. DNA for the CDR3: TGTGCCAGCAGTAGGGGAGCCGTCACAGATACGCAGTATTTT. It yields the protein CASSRGAVTDTQYF.

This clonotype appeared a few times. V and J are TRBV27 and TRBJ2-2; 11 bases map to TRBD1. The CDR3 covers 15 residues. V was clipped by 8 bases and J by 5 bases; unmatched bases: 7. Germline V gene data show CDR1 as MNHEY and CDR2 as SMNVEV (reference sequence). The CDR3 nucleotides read TGTGCCAGCCACAGGGACAGGGGGTTAACCGGGGAGCTGTTTTTT. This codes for CASHRDRGLTGELFF.

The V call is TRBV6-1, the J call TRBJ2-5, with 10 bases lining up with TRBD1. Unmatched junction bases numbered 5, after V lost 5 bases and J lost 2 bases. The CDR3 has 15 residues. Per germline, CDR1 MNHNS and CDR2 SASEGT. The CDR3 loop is CASSPGQGVQETQYF. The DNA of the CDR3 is TGTGCCAGCAGTCCCGGACAGGGGGTACAAGAGACCCAGTACTTC.

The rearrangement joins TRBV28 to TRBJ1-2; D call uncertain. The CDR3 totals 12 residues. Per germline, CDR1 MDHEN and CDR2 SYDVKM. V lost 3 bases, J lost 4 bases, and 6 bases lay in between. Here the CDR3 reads CASSLGSYGYTF. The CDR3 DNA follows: TGTGCCAGCAGTTTGGGGAGCTATGGCTACACCTTC.

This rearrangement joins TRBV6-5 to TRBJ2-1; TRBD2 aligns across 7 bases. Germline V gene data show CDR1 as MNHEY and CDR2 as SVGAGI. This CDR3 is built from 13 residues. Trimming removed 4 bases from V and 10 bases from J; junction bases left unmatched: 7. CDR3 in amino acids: CASSSTSEGEQFF. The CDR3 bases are TGTGCCAGCAGTTCAACTAGCGAGGGCGAGCAGTTCTTC.

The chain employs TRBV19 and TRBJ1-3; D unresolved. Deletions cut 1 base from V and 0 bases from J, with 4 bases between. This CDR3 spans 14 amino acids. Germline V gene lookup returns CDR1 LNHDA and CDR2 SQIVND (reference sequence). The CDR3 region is CASSIGDSGNTIYF. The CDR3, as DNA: TGTGCCAGTAGTATAGGGGACTCTGGAAACACCATATATTTT.

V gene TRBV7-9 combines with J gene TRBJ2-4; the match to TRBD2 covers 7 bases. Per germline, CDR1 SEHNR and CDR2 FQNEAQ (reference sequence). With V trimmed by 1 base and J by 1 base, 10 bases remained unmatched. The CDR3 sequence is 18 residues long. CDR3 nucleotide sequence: TGTGCCAGCAGCTTAGACGGGGGGATAGCCAGGGCCAAAAACATTCAGTACTTC. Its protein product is CASSLDGGIARAKNIQYF.

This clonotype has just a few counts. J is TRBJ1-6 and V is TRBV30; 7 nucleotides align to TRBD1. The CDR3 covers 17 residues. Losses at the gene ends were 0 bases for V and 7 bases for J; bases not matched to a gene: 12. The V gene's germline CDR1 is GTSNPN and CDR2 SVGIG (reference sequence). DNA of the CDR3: TGTGCCTGGAGTGTACCCCCAGACAGGGTGTGGAATTCACCCCTCCACTTT. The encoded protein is CAWSVPPDRVWNSPLHF.

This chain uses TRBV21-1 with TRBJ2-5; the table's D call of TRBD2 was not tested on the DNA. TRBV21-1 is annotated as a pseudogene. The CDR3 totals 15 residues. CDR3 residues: CASSKVGSEEETQYF. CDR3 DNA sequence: TGTGCCAGCAGCAAAGTGGGGTCGGAGGAAGAGACCCAGTACTTC.

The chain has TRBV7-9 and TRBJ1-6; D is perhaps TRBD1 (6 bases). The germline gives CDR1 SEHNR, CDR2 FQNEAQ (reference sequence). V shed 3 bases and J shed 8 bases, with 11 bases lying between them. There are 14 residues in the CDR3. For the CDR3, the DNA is TGTGCCAGCAGCTTTGGGCCAGGGGATTCACCCCTCCACTTT. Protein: CASSFGPGDSPLHF.

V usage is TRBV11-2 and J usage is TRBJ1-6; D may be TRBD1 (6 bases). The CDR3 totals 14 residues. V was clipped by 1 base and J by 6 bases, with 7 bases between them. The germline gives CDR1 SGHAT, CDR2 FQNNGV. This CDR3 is CASSLGQVNSPLHF. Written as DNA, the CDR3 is TGTGCCAGCAGCTTAGGACAGGTTAATTCACCCCTCCACTTT.

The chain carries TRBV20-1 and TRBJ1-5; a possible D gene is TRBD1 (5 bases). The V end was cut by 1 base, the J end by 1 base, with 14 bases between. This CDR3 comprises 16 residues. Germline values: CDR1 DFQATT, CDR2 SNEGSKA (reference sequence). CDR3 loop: CSARANRTISNQPQHF. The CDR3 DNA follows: TGCAGTGCTAGAGCGAACAGGACGATAAGCAATCAGCCCCAGCATTTT.

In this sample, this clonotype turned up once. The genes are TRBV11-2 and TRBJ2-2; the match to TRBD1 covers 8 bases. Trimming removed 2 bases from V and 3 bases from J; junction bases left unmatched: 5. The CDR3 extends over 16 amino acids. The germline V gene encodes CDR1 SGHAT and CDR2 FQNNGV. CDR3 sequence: CASSLSRTGHTGELFF. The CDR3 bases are TGTGCCAGCAGCTTATCTAGGACAGGGCACACCGGGGAGCTGTTTTTT. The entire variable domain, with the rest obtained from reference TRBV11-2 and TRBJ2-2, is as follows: EAGVAQSPRYKIIEKRQSVAFWCNPISGHATLYWYQQILGQGPKLLIQFQNNGVVDDSQLPKDRFSAERLKGVDSTLKIQPAKLEDSAVYLCASSLSRTGHTGELFFGEGSRLTVL.

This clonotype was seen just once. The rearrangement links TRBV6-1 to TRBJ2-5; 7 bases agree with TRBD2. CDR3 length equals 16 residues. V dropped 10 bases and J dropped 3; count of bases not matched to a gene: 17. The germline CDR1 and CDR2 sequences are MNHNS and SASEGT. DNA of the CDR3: TGTGCCACCACGCCTGTGACTAGCCGGGTGAAAGAGACCCAGTACTTC. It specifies CATTPVTSRVKETQYF.